Shown below are 21 T cell receptor beta chains from a single sample sequenced in a study of shared T cell receptors in the human thymus. The assay was immunoSEQ multiplex PCR, and TCRdb's table has in-frame clones only and misses some. This table holds hundreds of thousands of clones, approximately 80% found once. The sample also formed part of further work on human thymus T cells.

Sequencing input: thymocytes. These receptors came from a boy in the first two years of life with a congenital heart defect.

This rearrangement joins TRBV5-1 to TRBJ1-2; D not resolved. Germline CDR1 reads SGHRS; CDR2 reads YFSETQ. The ends were cut back, 4 bases at V and 8 bases at J, with 12 bases in the middle. The CDR3 has 12 amino acids. The CDR3 is CASSHLMVGYTF. DNA for the CDR3: TGCGCCAGCAGCCACTTAATGGTAGGCTACACCTTC.

The J gene is TRBJ2-1, the V gene TRBV5-1; no firm D call. The CDR3 runs 14 residues. Germline loops: CDR1 SGHRS, CDR2 YFSETQ. Deletions cut 5 bases from V and 9 bases from J, with 18 bases between. The chain's CDR3 is CASSSGSGGCEQFF. The DNA for the CDR3 is TGCGCCAGCAGTTCCGGGTCCGGCGGTTGTGAGCAGTTCTTC.

The chain recombines TRBV5-5 with TRBJ2-1; 8 nucleotides line up with TRBD2. Germline CDR1 SGHKS, CDR2 YYEKEE (reference sequence). V dropped 0 bases and J dropped 8; count of bases not matched to a gene: 7. The CDR3 contains 15 residues. CDR3 loop: CASSLAGRGIYEQFF. CDR3 coding DNA: TGTGCCAGCAGCTTGGCCGGGAGGGGAATCTATGAGCAGTTCTTC.

This clone has only one observation. The V and J genes are TRBV5-1 and TRBJ2-7; unclear D gene. Trimming removed 5 bases from V and 6 bases from J, with 15 bases in between. This CDR3 is 13 amino acids long. CDR1 and CDR2 (germline): SGHRS, YFSETQ. CDR3 residues: CASSTLKSGEQYF. CDR3 nucleotides: TGCGCCAGCAGTACGTTAAAATCGGGCGAGCAGTACTTC.

In DNA, the CDR3 is TGCGCCAGCAGCTTGGGACAGGTTATCTCTGGGGCCAACGTCCTGACTTTC. It codes for CASSLGQVISGANVLTF. This chain links TRBV5-1 with TRBJ2-6; maybe TRBD1 (6 bases). The ends were cut back, 0 bases at V and 0 bases at J, with 10 bases in the middle. This CDR3 spans 17 amino acids. The germline CDR1 and CDR2 sequences are SGHRS and YFSETQ.

The J gene is TRBJ2-7, the V gene TRBV5-8; 10 bases align to TRBD1. The CDR3 contains 12 residues. Germline V gene data show CDR1 as SGHTS and CDR2 as YDEGEE. Trimming removed 0 bases from V and 11 bases from J; junction bases left unmatched: 2. The CDR3 protein is CASSLAGTGEYF. CDR3 sequence (DNA): TGTGCCAGCAGCTTGGCGGGGACAGGGGAGTACTTC.

V gene TRBV7-2 combines with J gene TRBJ2-2; TRBD2 agrees at 12 bases. Unmatched junction bases numbered 12, after V lost 0 bases and J lost 7 bases. This CDR3 has 19 residues. From germline, CDR1 is SGHTA and CDR2 FQGNSA. The CDR3 coding sequence is TGTGCCAGCAGCTTAGCGCGGCTAGCGGGAGGGCCCGGGATCGGGGAGCTGTTTTTT. The encoded protein is CASSLARLAGGPGIGELFF.

V is TRBV27 and J is TRBJ2-7, with TRBD2 matching 11 bases. J gave up 5 bases and V 2 bases, and 8 bases lay outside the gene matches. The CDR3 is made up of 16 amino acids. Looked up from germline, CDR1 is MNHEY and CDR2 is SMNVEV (reference sequence). In DNA, the CDR3 is TGTGCCAGCAGTTTAAGCCCTCTAGCGGGAGGTAACGAGCAGTACTTC. Its translation is CASSLSPLAGGNEQYF.

The chain combines TRBV25-1 with TRBJ2-3; D possibly corresponds to TRBD2 (6 bases). Trimming took off 4 bases at V and 2 bases at J, with 10 bases between the two ends. CDR3 length: 14 residues. CDR1 and CDR2 from the germline V gene are MGHDK and SYGVNS. The CDR3 reads CASSVREYTDTQYF. The CDR3 nucleotides are TGTGCCAGCAGTGTACGGGAGTACACAGATACGCAGTATTTT.

The chain recombines TRBV5-6 with TRBJ1-2, with TRBD1 as a possible D gene (5 bases). The CDR3 is made up of 15 amino acids. V lost 7 bases and J 3 bases, leaving 19 bases between the germline ends. Germline CDR1 and CDR2: SGHDT and YYEEEE. Written as DNA, the CDR3 is TGTGCCAGCTCCGGGACGCCCGGGGAGGACTATGGCTACACCTTC. Residues: CASSGTPGEDYGYTF.

This chain links TRBV5-1 with TRBJ2-5; 9 bases line up with TRBD2. This CDR3 has 16 residues. Germline loops: CDR1 SGHRS, CDR2 YFSETQ. V shed 1 base and J 1 base; nucleotides not matched to a gene: 5. This chain's CDR3 is CASSLSVAGAQETQYF. The CDR3 DNA sequence: TGCGCCAGCAGCTTGTCGGTAGCGGGGGCCCAAGAGACCCAGTACTTC.

The gene calls are TRBV28 and TRBJ1-5; tentative D call: TRBD1 (5 bases). Trimming took 1 base from V and 2 from J, leaving 15 bases between them. From germline, CDR1 is MDHEN and CDR2 SYDVKM. CDR3 length: 17 residues. The CDR3, as DNA: TGTGCCAGCAGTTTATCCTCCGACAGCGGGGGCAATCAGCCCCAGCATTTT. Translated: CASSLSSDSGGNQPQHF.

This clone showed up just once. The V and J genes are TRBV7-9 and TRBJ1-2, with unresolved D. V lost 3 bases and J 4 bases, leaving 12 bases between the germline ends. CDR1 and CDR2 from the germline V gene are SEHNR and FQNEAQ (reference sequence). CDR3 length: 14 residues. The CDR3 nucleotides read TGTGCCAGCAGCTTTTCGGTATTCCCCTATGGCTACACCTTC. This encodes CASSFSVFPYGYTF.

This clone was observed once. The chain links TRBV30 to TRBJ2-7, with TRBD1 identical over 10 bases. After removal of 2 bases from V and 6 bases from J, the junction contained 13 bases not matched to a gene. The CDR3 covers 16 residues. Germline V gene lookup returns CDR1 GTSNPN and CDR2 SVGIG (reference sequence). The CDR3 loop reads CAWSPPIPGQGTEQYF. The CDR3 region has the DNA TGTGCCTGGAGTCCACCAATACCGGGACAGGGGACCGAGCAGTACTTC.

The chain carries TRBV11-3 and TRBJ2-7, with 14 bases matching TRBD2. J gave up 4 bases and V 1 base, and 3 bases lay outside the gene matches. The CDR3 is 16 amino acids. CDR1 and CDR2 (germline): SGHNT, YENEEA. The CDR3 reads CASSLGLAGGPYEQYF. In DNA, the CDR3 is TGTGCCAGCAGCTTAGGACTAGCGGGAGGGCCGTACGAGCAGTACTTC.

The chain recombines TRBV10-3 with TRBJ2-7; D may be TRBD2 (6 bases). With 6 bases removed from V and 2 bases from J, the gap between germline ends came to 17 bases. The V gene's germline CDR1 is ENHRY and CDR2 SYGVKD. This CDR3 is 15 amino acids long. CDR3 DNA: TGTGCCATCAGCTCCCGAACGGGAGACACCTACGAGCAGTACTTC. Its protein is CAISSRTGDTYEQYF.

This chain joins TRBV5-4 and TRBJ2-7, with a weak D call TRBD1 (6 bases). The V end was cut by 4 bases, the J end by 4 bases, with 15 bases between. The V gene's germline CDR1 is SGHNT and CDR2 YYREEE (reference sequence). This CDR3 spans 14 amino acids. CDR3 nucleotides: TGTGCCAGCAGCCAGGGACATATAAGGTACGAGCAGTACTTC. Translated: CASSQGHIRYEQYF.

V is TRBV5-1 and J is TRBJ2-5; 7 bases fit TRBD2. This CDR3 comprises 15 residues. Germline values: CDR1 SGHRS, CDR2 YFSETQ. J lost 4 bases, V lost 3 bases, and 9 bases had no gene match. CDR3 DNA: TGCGCCAGCAGCTCGACTCAGGGAGGGTTAGAGACCCAGTACTTC. Protein: CASSSTQGGLETQYF.

This sequence joins TRBV7-9 and TRBJ2-7; D may be TRBD2 (6 bases). Germline V gene data show CDR1 as SEHNR and CDR2 as FQNEAQ (reference sequence). Trimming removed 5 bases at V and 7 bases at J, with 18 bases between. This CDR3 has 14 amino acids. This chain's CDR3 is CASSLGTDQTEQYF. The DNA of the CDR3 is TGTGCCAGCAGCCTTGGGACTGACCAAACGGAGCAGTACTTC.

The chain couples TRBV19 to TRBJ1-2; 7 bases agree with TRBD1. The CDR3 consists of 12 residues. Germline V gives CDR1 LNHDA, CDR2 SQIVND (reference sequence). V gave up 9 bases and J gave up 6 bases; unmatched junction bases: 7. The CDR3 reads CASLRDRDGYTF. The CDR3 coding sequence is TGTGCCAGCCTCCGGGACAGAGATGGCTACACCTTC. Using reference TRBV19 and TRBJ1-2 for the parts outside the CDR3, the full variable domain is DGGITQSPKYLFRKEGQNVTLSCEQNLNHDAMYWYRQDPGQGLRLIYYSQIVNDFQKGDIAEGYSVSREKKESFPLTVTSAQKNPTAFYLCASLRDRDGYTFGSGTRLTVV.

The chain recombines TRBV27 with TRBJ1-1; D is unresolved. CDR1 and CDR2 (germline): MNHEY, SMNVEV (reference sequence). The ends were cut back, 5 bases at V and 0 bases at J, with 10 bases in the middle. The CDR3 totals 14 residues. The CDR3 sequence is CASSRGGVNTEAFF. CDR3 coding DNA: TGTGCCAGCAGTCGGGGTGGGGTGAACACTGAAGCTTTCTTT.